These T cell receptor beta chains were read from a single sample in a study of cytomegalovirus exposure and HLA in healthy donors. Assay used: immunoSEQ multiplex PCR; TCRdb lists only in-frame clones, some missing. The table includes roughly 150,000 clones, approximately 78% detected once. Source material: PBMCs. These receptors were taken from a woman aged 40 to 50 in good health and CMV-seropositive. Each CDR3 is given with its conserved first and last residue. The D gene is left open where the match is weak.

D,V,J,CDR3
TRBD2,TRBV28,TRBJ2-3,CASSLLTSGLKDTQYF
TRBD1,TRBV2,TRBJ2-3,CASITGEWTDTQYF
TRBD1,TRBV28,TRBJ1-2,CASSRTGYNYGYTF
.,TRBV7-2,TRBJ2-5,CASSLGGTQETQYF
.,TRBV5-8,TRBJ2-2,CASRSHDRRNTGELFF
TRBD2,TRBV27,TRBJ2-1,CASSSSGRGNEQFF
.,TRBV5-1,TRBJ1-1,CASSSGVNTEAFF
TRBD2,TRBV6-1,TRBJ2-7,CASSERVDWSGSYEQYF
TRBD1,TRBV10-3,TRBJ1-1,CAITTDRGDNTEAFF
.,TRBV9,TRBJ1-2,CASSPLGAGDGYTF
TRBD1,TRBV5-6,TRBJ2-5,CASSSQGVGETQYF
.,TRBV5-1,TRBJ1-6,CASSLEADWALHF
TRBD2,TRBV5-5,TRBJ2-5,CASSHIPLAGGETQYF
.,TRBV5-1,TRBJ2-7,CASSLWSGTAYEQYF
.,TRBV19,TRBJ2-7,CASSNTGAYEQYF
.,TRBV10-3,TRBJ1-1,CAISQEGREAFF
.,TRBV19,TRBJ2-1,CASNTGQSYNEQFF
TRBD1,TRBV5-6,TRBJ1-1,CASSLALQGTEAFF
TRBD1,TRBV27,TRBJ1-2,CASSPDRGNYGYTF
.,TRBV18,TRBJ1-5,CASSPPGGYSNQPQHF
TRBD1,TRBV5-1,TRBJ2-7,CASSWGPNRGLGREQYF
.,TRBV5-8,TRBJ2-1,CASRWEAHNEQFF
TRBD2,TRBV6-1,TRBJ2-7,CASSFRAGTTYEQYF
.,TRBV6-1,TRBJ2-4,CASTELIAKNIQYF
.,TRBV6-5,TRBJ1-1,CASSLTWPPREAFF
.,TRBV28,TRBJ2-6,CASSKGHPISGANVLTF
.,TRBV6-1,TRBJ2-3,CASSESMASVRVTQYF
.,TRBV7-9,TRBJ1-2,CASSLGDKGYTF
TRBD2,TRBV5-1,TRBJ2-7,CASSLGLAGGTYEQYF
.,TRBV5-1,TRBJ2-1,CASSSDREQFF
TRBD1,TRBV18,TRBJ2-7,CASSPGQGSYEQYF
.,TRBV19,TRBJ2-5,CASSCWPEETQYF
.,TRBV7-9,TRBJ1-1,CASIPQVGTEAFF
TRBD2,TRBV18,TRBJ2-7,CASSPGLEYEQYF
.,TRBV28,TRBJ2-7,CASTPRVTAYEQYF
TRBD1,TRBV5-4,TRBJ1-1,CASSTGTGNTEAFF
TRBD1,TRBV7-2,TRBJ1-1,CASSLGGQGAAEAFF
.,TRBV4-1,TRBJ1-4,CASSQEGLSGKVKLFF
TRBD1,TRBV7-2,TRBJ1-1,CASSLTGGSSEAFF
TRBD2,TRBV6-5,TRBJ2-1,CASSYAGTSRGNEQFF
TRBD2,TRBV6-6,TRBJ2-1,CASSLSGLSYNEQFF